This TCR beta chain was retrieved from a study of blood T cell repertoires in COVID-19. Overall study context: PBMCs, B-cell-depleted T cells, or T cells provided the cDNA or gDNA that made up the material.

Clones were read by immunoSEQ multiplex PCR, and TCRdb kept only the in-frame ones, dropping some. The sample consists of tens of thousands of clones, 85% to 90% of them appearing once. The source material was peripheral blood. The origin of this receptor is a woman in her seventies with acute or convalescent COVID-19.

The CDR3 DNA reads TGTGCCAGCAGCTTAGTTCTCTCCTACAATGAGCAGTTCTTC. It codes for CASSLVLSYNEQFF. The rearrangement links TRBV7-9 to TRBJ2-1; D call uncertain. V was clipped by 1 base and J by 0 bases, with 4 bases between them. Germline V CDR1 and CDR2: SEHNR, FQNEAQ (reference sequence). The CDR3 covers 14 residues.